This T cell receptor (beta chain) was found in a study of T cells in Graves' hyperthyroidism and ophthalmopathy. Each diagnosis drew on symptoms, thyroxine, TRAb, thyroid ultrasound and orbital computed tomography findings. Germline lookup yields CDR1 SGHTA and CDR2 FQGTGA. This CDR3 is built from 13 residues. V lost 6 bases and J lost 2, with 9 bases in between. Researchers amplified the TCR beta CDR3 regions from RNA transcripts. First-round RT-PCR with HTBI primers amplified the TCR CDR3 region. MiXCR was run by TCRdb on the multiplex PCR reads, yielding one entry per CDR3 protein. The table includes under 250,000 distinct CDR3 sequences, approximately 25% detected once. This clonotype occurred many times.

The chain combines TRBV7-3 with TRBJ2-3; no reliable D call. The sample consisted of blood. The TCR sequence derives from a woman aged 40 to 50 with Graves' ophthalmopathy. Here the CDR3 DNA reads TGTGCCAGCAGTCCCGCCAACACAGATACGCAGTATTTT. Its protein is CASSPANTDTQYF.